Following are 15 T cell receptor beta chains from one sample sequenced in a study of T cell changes during pregnancy in multiple sclerosis. Sequencing was performed with immunoSEQ multiplex PCR; in TCRdb, only in-frame clones are kept and a portion is missing. This repertoire shows more than 50,000 clones, roughly 94% found once; its top ten account for just over 2.5%. Sample: CD8+ T cells from peripheral blood mononuclear cells, taken after pregnancy. The receptor set was obtained from a female donor with multiple sclerosis, enrolled in a pregnancy study.

The chain links TRBV7-3 to TRBJ2-1; TRBD1 is a possible D gene (6 bases). The length of the CDR3 is 18 residues. V lost 1 base to trimming and J lost 8 bases, with 24 bases between them. Germline assignment: CDR1 SGHTA and CDR2 FQGTGA. The CDR3 loop is CASSLMTGLNFVGDEQFF. The CDR3 DNA sequence: TGTGCCAGCAGCTTAATGACAGGCCTAAATTTCGTAGGGGATGAGCAGTTCTTC.

This clone was seen once. The chain is built from TRBV5-4 and TRBJ2-5, with 10 bases aligning to TRBD2. The ends lost 5 bases at V and 2 bases at J; junction bases unmatched: 6. The CDR3 consists of 15 residues. Germline V gene data show CDR1 as SGHNT and CDR2 as YYREEE (reference sequence). DNA for the CDR3: TGTGCCAGCAGGCGAGGACTAGCGGAGCAAGAGACCCAGTACTTC. Its protein product is CASRRGLAEQETQYF.

The chain employs TRBV19 and TRBJ2-7; D perhaps matches TRBD2 (6 bases). With 6 bases removed from V and 5 bases from J, the gap between germline ends came to 17 bases. Germline V lookup: CDR1 LNHDA, CDR2 SQIVND (reference sequence). CDR3 length: 14 amino acids. The DNA of the CDR3 is TGTGCCAGTAGCGCCGGGACCGGGGGTAACGAGCAGTACTTC. Encoded protein: CASSAGTGGNEQYF.

The rearrangement links TRBV19 to TRBJ2-7; D is unresolved. This CDR3 has 14 amino acids. The V end lost 4 bases, the J end lost 0 bases, and 10 bases lay between the germline ends. Germline loops: CDR1 LNHDA, CDR2 SQIVND (reference sequence). The CDR3 here is CASSSASSSYEQYF. The CDR3 nucleotides read TGTGCCAGTAGTAGTGCGTCGAGCTCCTACGAGCAGTACTTC.

Comments on this clone: The sample carries other DNA sequences with the same CDR3. The chain is built from TRBV5-1 and TRBJ2-7; the D is unclear. Between the trimmed V and J ends, which lost 1 base and 3 bases, there was a span of 5 bases. The CDR3 is 12 residues long. In germline, CDR1 is SGHRS, CDR2 YFSETQ. The CDR3 DNA is TGCGCCAGCAGCTTGTCAGGCTACGAGCAGTACTTC. Protein: CASSLSGYEQYF.

The rearrangement links TRBV5-8 to TRBJ2-7; TRBD1 agrees at 8 bases. With V trimmed by 5 bases and J by 5 bases, 12 bases remained unmatched. The CDR3 has 15 residues. Germline V gene data show CDR1 as SGHTS and CDR2 as YDEGEE. The CDR3 sequence: CASRDAGTGNHEQYF. The CDR3 DNA reads as TGTGCCAGCAGGGATGCCGGGACAGGCAACCACGAGCAGTACTTC.

Concerning this clone itself: One end of the junction fails to match germline, which may point to a read error. The CDR3 DNA is TGCGCGAGCGATCCTTTGGACAGGGAAAATAACGAGCAGTACTTC. Amino acid sequence: CASDPLDRENNEQYF. The V gene is TRBV6-1, the J gene TRBJ2-7, with 8 bases lining up with TRBD1. The CDR3 runs 15 residues. The germline V gene has CDR1 MNHNS and CDR2 SASEGT.

This clone occurred once. The chain joins TRBV11-2 to TRBJ2-7, with 8 bases matching TRBD2. Losses at the gene ends were 5 bases for V and 6 bases for J; bases not matched to a gene: 6. The germline V gene encodes CDR1 SGHAT and CDR2 FQNNGV. The CDR3 is 13 residues long. The CDR3 DNA is TGTGCCAGCAGCACCGGACTAGCCGCCGAGCAGTACTTC. Translating it yields CASSTGLAAEQYF. The whole variable domain, remainder taken from reference TRBV11-2 and TRBJ2-7, is EAGVAQSPRYKIIEKRQSVAFWCNPISGHATLYWYQQILGQGPKLLIQFQNNGVVDDSQLPKDRFSAERLKGVDSTLKIQPAKLEDSAVYLCASSTGLAAEQYFGPGTRLTVT.

The chain has TRBV1 and TRBJ2-7; the table gives TRBD2 as D, unverified against the DNA. TRBV1 is annotated as a pseudogene. The CDR3 runs to 18 residues. CDR3 sequence (DNA): TGCACCAGCAGCCAAGATGGTTTTAAGAGCGGGAGCCTTCTAGAGCAGTACTTC. This gives the protein CTSSQDGFKSGSLLEQYF.

The V call is TRBV10-3, the J call TRBJ2-6; TRBD2 aligns across 11 bases. Germline CDR1 and CDR2: ENHRY and SYGVKD. The CDR3 contains 20 residues. V lost 3 bases and J lost 0; bases outside the gene matches: 10. CDR3 residues: CAISDPAGLAENSGANVLTF. CDR3 nucleotides: TGTGCCATCAGTGACCCGGCGGGACTAGCGGAAAACTCTGGGGCCAACGTCCTGACTTTC.

This chain joins TRBV27 and TRBJ2-7, with D possibly matching TRBD1 (5 bases). Trimming took off 3 bases at V and 2 bases at J, with 8 bases between the two ends. CDR1 and CDR2 (germline): MNHEY, SMNVEV (reference sequence). There are 13 residues in the CDR3. The CDR3 region is CASSLTATYEQYF. The CDR3 bases are TGTGCCAGCAGTTTGACAGCCACCTACGAGCAGTACTTC.

The V and J genes are TRBV28 and TRBJ1-1; 7 bases are shared with TRBD1. With 7 bases clipped from V and 0 bases from J, the junction kept 14 bases outside the gene matches. The germline CDR1 and CDR2 sequences are MDHEN and SYDVKM. CDR3 size: 17 residues. The CDR3 DNA follows: TGTGCCAGCATCCCGTACCCCCCGGGACAGATGAACACTGAAGCTTTCTTT. Translating it yields CASIPYPPGQMNTEAFF.

The chain joins TRBV4-1 to TRBJ1-1; TRBD1 might be the D (6 bases). Trimming pared 0 bases from V and 8 bases from J, leaving 16 bases between. The CDR3 extends over 15 amino acids. Per germline, CDR1 MGHRA and CDR2 YSYEKL. This CDR3 is CASSQDPGGGLEAFF. CDR3 coding DNA: TGCGCCAGCAGCCAAGATCCGGGGGGGGGCTTAGAAGCTTTCTTT.

CDR3 sequence: CASSIRGIDQPQHF. The DNA for the CDR3 is TGTGCCAGTAGTATTAGGGGTATCGATCAGCCCCAGCATTTT. J is TRBJ1-5 and V is TRBV19, with a weak D call TRBD1 (5 bases). V lost 3 bases and J 5 bases, leaving 11 bases between the germline ends. This CDR3 region has 14 residues. The germline V gene encodes CDR1 LNHDA and CDR2 SQIVND (reference sequence).

V and J are TRBV6-8 and TRBJ2-7; D unclear. The CDR3 contains 12 residues. V lost 6 bases, J lost 6 bases, and 12 bases lay in between. Per the germline V gene, CDR1 is MNHGY and CDR2 is SAAAGT. The CDR3 loop is CASSRLVPEQYF. The CDR3 nucleotides are TGTGCCAGCAGCCGCCTAGTCCCCGAGCAGTACTTC.